The next 9 T cell receptor beta chains were all read from a single sample in a study of blood T cell repertoires in COVID-19. Sequenced by immunoSEQ multiplex PCR; TCRdb stores in-frame clones only, minus some. Found here are under 70,000 clones, around four fifths of them singletons; the top ten hold 13%. The sample was peripheral blood. The receptor source for this set is an elderly woman with acute or convalescent COVID-19.

This chain uses TRBV2 with TRBJ1-2; 9 bases fit TRBD1. J was trimmed by 4 bases and V by 2 bases; bases with no gene match: 11. CDR1 is SNHLY and CDR2 is FYNNEI in the germline V gene. The CDR3 spans 17 residues. CDR3 DNA: TGTGCCAGCAGTGAACGGACAGGGGCTAGCCCCGGCTATGGCTACACCTTC. Residues: CASSERTGASPGYGYTF.

For the CDR3, the DNA is TGTGCCAGCATACGGGACAGGGGCACTGAAGCTTTCTTT. This gives the protein CASIRDRGTEAFF. V and J are TRBV6-5 and TRBJ1-1, with TRBD1 matching over 10 bases. The ends lost 7 bases at V and 4 bases at J; junction bases unmatched: 3. Germline V gene lookup returns CDR1 MNHEY and CDR2 SVGAGI. The CDR3 consists of 13 residues.

The rearrangement links TRBV5-6 to TRBJ1-1; the D gene is possibly TRBD1 (5 bases). V was pared by 5 bases and J by 7 bases, with 27 bases between. CDR3 length: 17 amino acids. CDR1 SGHDT and CDR2 YYEEEE come from the germline V gene. CDR3 sequence reads: CASSFRRELRTAVEAFF. The CDR3 coding sequence is TGTGCCAGCAGTTTCCGCAGGGAACTCAGGACGGCCGTTGAAGCTTTCTTT.

The chain carries TRBV7-9 and TRBJ2-3; 11 bases are shared with TRBD2. This CDR3 has 15 amino acids. Germline trimming cut 5 bases from V and 5 bases from J; bases unmatched to any gene: 6. CDR1 SEHNR and CDR2 FQNEAQ come from the germline V gene (reference sequence). As DNA, the CDR3 is TGTGCCAGCAGCCGTAGCGGGGGGGCCTTAGATACGCAGTATTTT. Translation gives CASSRSGGALDTQYF.

The chain is built from TRBV3-1 (or the pseudogene TRBV3-2) and TRBJ1-2, with D unclear. CDR3 size: 12 residues. From germline, CDR1 is LGHDT and CDR2 YNNKEL (reference sequence). V gave up 4 bases and J gave up 8 bases, with 11 bases separating them. The CDR3 spells CASSRGDGGYTF. In nucleotides, the CDR3 is TGTGCCAGCAGCCGAGGAGACGGAGGCTACACCTTC.

J is TRBJ1-6 and V is TRBV5-5, with D tentatively TRBD1 (5 bases). The germline V and J ends were trimmed by 4 bases and 8 bases, with 16 bases remaining between them. Germline V CDR1 and CDR2: SGHKS, YYEKEE (reference sequence). The CDR3 is 15 amino acids. The CDR3 loop is CASSSSFRVDSPLHF. DNA for the CDR3: TGTGCCAGCAGCAGCAGCTTCAGGGTGGATTCACCCCTCCACTTT.

The V gene is TRBV11-3, the J gene TRBJ2-5; 7 bases are a match to TRBD1. This CDR3 region has 17 residues. Germline CDR1 reads SGHNT; CDR2 reads YENEEA. The V and J ends lost 1 base and 1 base, in that order; junction bases with no gene match: 9. CDR3 DNA: TGTGCCAGCAGCTTAGTTTACAGGGGAACACTCCAAGAGACCCAGTACTTC. This sequence encodes CASSLVYRGTLQETQYF.

The chain combines TRBV15 with TRBJ1-3, with 10 nucleotides matching TRBD1. With 7 bases clipped from V and 1 base from J, the junction kept 4 bases outside the gene matches. This CDR3 has 15 residues. Germline V gene data show CDR1 as LNHNV and CDR2 as YYDKDF (reference sequence). DNA for the CDR3: TGTGCCACCAAACAGGACAGGGGGTCTGGAAACACCATATATTTT. It translates to CATKQDRGSGNTIYF.

The J gene is TRBJ1-2, the V gene TRBV5-1; no clear D. The length of the CDR3 is 12 residues. V lost 0 bases to trimming and J lost 4 bases, with 4 bases between them. Germline-derived CDR1 and CDR2 are SGHRS and YFSETQ. CDR3 in amino acids: CASSLGSYGYTF. The CDR3 coding sequence is TGCGCCAGCAGCTTGGGCAGCTATGGCTACACCTTC.